Shown below are 11 T cell receptor beta chains from a single sample sequenced in a study of blood T cells in healthy people across ages. With a J-beta primer mix and a sample-barcoded 5' primer, a second PCR ran roughly 7 to 11 cycles. TCRdb re-derived calls from the 5' RACE reads in MiXCR, one entry per CDR3 protein. This sample has about 1 million distinct CDR3 sequences; less than 50% occur once, and the top ten carry about 19%. The specimen was blood. These receptors all stem from a woman in her sixties or seventies in good health.

V is TRBV3-1 and J is TRBJ2-5, with 7 bases aligning to TRBD2. J lost 3 bases, V lost 2 bases, and 3 bases had no gene match. Germline CDR1 and CDR2: LGHDT and YNNKEL (reference sequence). CDR3 length: 14 amino acids. The CDR3 sequence: CASSQIGLEETQYF. The DNA of the CDR3 is TGTGCCAGCAGCCAAATAGGACTAGAAGAGACCCAGTACTTC.

The table lists this clonotype with a few counts. V is TRBV5-1 and J is TRBJ2-7; 7 bases map to TRBD1. The CDR3 sequence is 14 residues long. The V and J ends lost 3 bases and 4 bases, in that order; junction bases with no gene match: 7. Germline V CDR1 and CDR2: SGHRS, YFSETQ. The CDR3 coding sequence is TGCGCCAGCAGCTCAGGGGGAATCGGTTACGAGCAGTACTTC. Translation: CASSSGGIGYEQYF.

The chain couples TRBV28 to TRBJ2-5, with D possibly TRBD1 on 5 matching bases. Per the germline V gene, CDR1 is MDHEN and CDR2 is SYDVKM. Deletions cut 5 bases from V and 5 bases from J, with 15 bases between. The CDR3 consists of 14 residues. The CDR3, as DNA: TGTGCCAGCAGTCCCACACAGGAGTGGGAGACCCAGTACTTC. It codes for CASSPTQEWETQYF.

This chain links TRBV7-9 with TRBJ2-7; D perhaps matches TRBD2 (6 bases). V was pared by 1 base and J by 7 bases, with 14 bases between. The CDR3 sequence is 14 residues long. The germline V gene encodes CDR1 SEHNR and CDR2 FQNEAQ (reference sequence). The chain's CDR3 is CASSLVVPGGEQYF. The CDR3 coding sequence is TGTGCCAGCAGCTTAGTGGTCCCCGGGGGTGAGCAGTACTTC. Together with reference TRBV7-9 and TRBJ2-7, the CDR3 gives the full variable domain: DTGVSQNPRHKITKRGQNVTFRCDPISEHNRLYWYRQTLGQGPEFLTYFQNEAQLEKSRLLSDRFSAERPKGSFSTLEIQRTEQGDSAMYLCASSLVVPGGEQYFGPGTRLTVT.

This clonotype was seen a few times. CDR3 sequence: CAISELFVAGSYEQYF. CDR3 DNA: TGTGCCATCAGTGAACTCTTCGTCGCGGGATCCTACGAGCAGTACTTC. J is TRBJ2-7 and V is TRBV10-3; tentatively, D is TRBD2 (6 bases). The CDR3 length is 16 residues. With 3 bases removed from V and 1 base from J, the gap between germline ends came to 16 bases. Germline assignment: CDR1 ENHRY and CDR2 SYGVKD.

V gene TRBV15 combines with J gene TRBJ2-1; 10 bases are shared with TRBD2. Germline V gene sequence: CDR1 LNHNV, CDR2 YYDKDF (reference sequence). With 6 bases clipped from V and 8 bases from J, the junction kept 10 bases outside the gene matches. This CDR3 has 15 residues. The DNA of the CDR3 is TGTGCCACCAGTACCGGGACTAGCGAGGTTTATGAGCAGTTCTTC. Its translation: CATSTGTSEVYEQFF.

This clonotype was seen ten or more times. V usage is TRBV27 and J usage is TRBJ2-7; perhaps TRBD1 as D (5 bases). V lost 3 bases to trimming and J lost 4 bases, with 13 bases between them. CDR3 size: 14 residues. Germline V gene sequence: CDR1 MNHEY, CDR2 SMNVEV (reference sequence). CDR3: CASSFGRASYEQYF. The CDR3 DNA reads TGTGCCAGCAGTTTCGGCAGGGCTTCTTACGAGCAGTACTTC.

The rearrangement uses TRBV6-5 and TRBJ1-5; tentatively, D is TRBD1 (5 bases). The CDR3 has 15 amino acids. V was cut by 8 bases and J by 6 bases, with 20 bases left in between. In germline, CDR1 is MNHEY, CDR2 SVGAGI. CDR3 loop: CASQLQVGVGQPQHF. The CDR3, as DNA: TGTGCCAGCCAGTTACAGGTGGGGGTAGGTCAGCCCCAGCATTTT.

The chain combines TRBV7-2 with TRBJ2-1; 9 nucleotides match TRBD2. The germline gives CDR1 SGHTA, CDR2 FQGNSA. The CDR3 totals 16 residues. J was trimmed by 3 bases and V by 3 bases; bases with no gene match: 6. The CDR3 sequence is CASSFRGAGGYNEQFF. As DNA, the CDR3 is TGTGCCAGCAGCTTTAGGGGAGCGGGAGGCTACAATGAGCAGTTCTTC.

CDR3 bases: TGCAGTGCTAGGGCTAGGGACAGGGGTCAAGAGACCCAGTACTTC. This encodes CSARARDRGQETQYF. J is TRBJ2-5 and V is TRBV20-1, with 10 nucleotides matching TRBD1. The junction had 6 bases not matched to a gene; V was cut back by 3 bases and J by 2 bases. The CDR3 is 15 amino acids. CDR1 is DFQATT, CDR2 SNEGSKA, per germline (reference sequence).

The chain couples TRBV5-1 to TRBJ2-1; 14 bases line up with TRBD2. The V gene end was trimmed by 2 bases and the J gene end by 3 bases; junction bases not matched to a gene: 7. Germline CDR1 and CDR2: SGHRS and YFSETQ. This CDR3 region has 18 residues. The CDR3 spells CASSFRLAGGPIYNEQFF. CDR3 coding DNA: TGCGCCAGCAGCTTTCGACTAGCGGGAGGGCCCATCTACAATGAGCAGTTCTTC.